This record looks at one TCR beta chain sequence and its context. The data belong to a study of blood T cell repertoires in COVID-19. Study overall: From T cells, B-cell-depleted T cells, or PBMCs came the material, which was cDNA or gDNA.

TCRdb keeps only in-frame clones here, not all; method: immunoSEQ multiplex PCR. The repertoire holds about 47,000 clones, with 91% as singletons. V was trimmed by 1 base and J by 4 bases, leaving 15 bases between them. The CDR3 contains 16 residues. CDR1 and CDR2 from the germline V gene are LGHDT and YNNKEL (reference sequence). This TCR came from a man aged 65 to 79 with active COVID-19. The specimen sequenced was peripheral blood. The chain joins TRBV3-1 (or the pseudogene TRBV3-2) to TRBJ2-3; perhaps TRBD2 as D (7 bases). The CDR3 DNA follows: TGTGCCAGCAGCCAAGTAGGAACGGGGGGCCCAGATACGCAGTATTTT. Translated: CASSQVGTGGPDTQYF.